These T cell receptor beta chains were read from a single sample in a study of blood T cell repertoires in COVID-19. Profiling relied on immunoSEQ multiplex PCR, and the TCRdb table lists in-frame clones only, not all of them. The profile covers about 160,000 clones, with around 87% appearing a single time and 6.6% taken by the ten largest. The sequencing sample was made of PBMCs or T cells enriched from blood (not recorded which). The receptors originated from a woman in her forties or fifties who had recovered from COVID-19. Each CDR3 is given with its conserved first and last residue. A D gene is named only where the DNA matches it firmly. Only some rows state a clone size, as once, few, many or a class for expanded clones.

j_gene,len,abundance,v_gene,d_gene,CDR3nt,CDR3aa
TRBJ1-2,14,.,TRBV6-5,.,TGTGCCAGCAGTCCTAGCGGGGCTAACTATGGCTACACCTTC,CASSPSGANYGYTF
TRBJ2-7,15,.,TRBV2,.,TGTGCCAGCAGTGATAAGCCATCCAACGGGTACGAGCAGTACTTC,CASSDKPSNGYEQYF
TRBJ2-7,13,.,TRBV18,.,TGTGCCAGCTCACCACAAACGGGGGACGAGCAGTACTTC,CASSPQTGDEQYF
TRBJ1-1,16,.,TRBV28,.,TGTGCCAGCAGTTTATACGGTGAGGGCAAAGGCGCTGAAGCTTTCTTT,CASSLYGEGKGAEAFF
TRBJ1-1,12,.,TRBV30,.,TGTGCCTGGACCACGAAACTCGGTGAAGCTTTCTTT,CAWTTKLGEAFF
TRBJ2-3,16,.,TRBV7-3,.,TGTGCCAGCAGCTCCGGACTCGCCGGGACTGTAGATACGCAGTATTTT,CASSSGLAGTVDTQYF
TRBJ2-7,14,.,TRBV29-1,.,TGCAGCGTTGAAGTACGAACAGGGTTCTACGAGCAGTACTTC,CSVEVRTGFYEQYF
TRBJ1-5,13,once,TRBV25-1,TRBD1,TGTGCCAGCAGAGGACAGGGGGCTCAGCCCCAGCATTTT,CASRGQGAQPQHF
TRBJ1-3,14,.,TRBV5-6,.,TGTGCCAGCAGCTTAACAGGGCAAGGAAACACCATATATTTT,CASSLTGQGNTIYF
TRBJ2-1,16,.,TRBV7-2,TRBD1,TGTGCCAGCAGCACCTCCGGGACAGGGTACTACAATGAGCAGTTCTTC,CASSTSGTGYYNEQFF
TRBJ2-3,17,.,TRBV7-2,TRBD2,TGTGCCAGCAGCTCCTTTGGACTAGCGGGGGGGCCGGATACGCAGTATTTT,CASSSFGLAGGPDTQYF
TRBJ2-5,14,.,TRBV11-3,.,TGTGCCAGCAGCCCGAACAGGGTTCAAGAGACCCAGTACTTC,CASSPNRVQETQYF
TRBJ1-2,13,.,TRBV18,TRBD1,TGTGCCAGCTCCCAGGGACAGGGGTCTGGCTACACCTTC,CASSQGQGSGYTF
TRBJ1-2,17,once,TRBV15,.,TGTGCCACCAGCAGAGATCCTCGGGGTAGAGGGTCGGATGGCTACACCTTC,CATSRDPRGRGSDGYTF
TRBJ1-4,19,.,TRBV3-1/TRBV3-2,TRBD1,TGTGCCAGCAGCCAAGGTTCGGACAGGGGGCGTAGAGGGAGTGAAAAACTGTTTTTT,CASSQGSDRGRRGSEKLFF
TRBJ2-3,14,.,TRBV5-1,.,TGCGCCAGCAGCTTGGCAACTCCCACAGATACGCAGTATTTT,CASSLATPTDTQYF